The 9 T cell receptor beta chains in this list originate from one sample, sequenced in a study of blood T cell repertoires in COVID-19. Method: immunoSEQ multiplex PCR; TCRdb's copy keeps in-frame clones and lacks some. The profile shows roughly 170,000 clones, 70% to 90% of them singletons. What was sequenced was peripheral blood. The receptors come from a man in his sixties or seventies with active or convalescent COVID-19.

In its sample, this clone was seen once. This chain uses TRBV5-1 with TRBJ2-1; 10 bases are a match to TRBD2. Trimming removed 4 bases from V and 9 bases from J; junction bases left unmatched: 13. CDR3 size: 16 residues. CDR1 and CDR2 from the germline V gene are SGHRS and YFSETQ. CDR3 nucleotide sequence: TGCGCCAGCAGCCACACAGCGGGAGGGCCGGGGGCTGAGCAGTTCTTC. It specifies CASSHTAGGPGAEQFF.

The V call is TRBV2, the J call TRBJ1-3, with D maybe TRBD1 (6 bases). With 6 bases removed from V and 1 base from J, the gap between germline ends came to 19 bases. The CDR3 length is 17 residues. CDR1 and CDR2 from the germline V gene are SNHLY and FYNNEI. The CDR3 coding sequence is TGTGCCAGCAGGGTAAGGGACACCAGCCTTTCTGGAAACACCATATATTTT. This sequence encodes CASRVRDTSLSGNTIYF.

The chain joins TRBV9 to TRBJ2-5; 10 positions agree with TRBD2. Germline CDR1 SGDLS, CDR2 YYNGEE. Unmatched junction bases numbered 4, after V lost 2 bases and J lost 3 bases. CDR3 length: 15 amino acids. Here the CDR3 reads CASSVSSGGKETQYF. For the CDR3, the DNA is TGTGCCAGCAGCGTTTCTAGCGGGGGTAAAGAGACCCAGTACTTC.

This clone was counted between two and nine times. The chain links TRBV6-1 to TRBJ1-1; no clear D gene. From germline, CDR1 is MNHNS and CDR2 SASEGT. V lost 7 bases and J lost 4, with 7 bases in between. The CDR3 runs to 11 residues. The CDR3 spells CASIVSTEAFF. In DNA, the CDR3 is TGTGCCAGCATCGTGAGCACTGAAGCTTTCTTT.

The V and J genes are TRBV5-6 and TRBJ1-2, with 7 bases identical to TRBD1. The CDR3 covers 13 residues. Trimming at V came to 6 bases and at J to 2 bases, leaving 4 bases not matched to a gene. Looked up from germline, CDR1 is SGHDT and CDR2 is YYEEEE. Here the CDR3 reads CASIRQGNYGYTF. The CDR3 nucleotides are TGTGCCAGCATACGACAGGGAAACTATGGCTACACCTTC. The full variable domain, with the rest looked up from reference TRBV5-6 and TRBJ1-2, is DAGVTQSPTHLIKTRGQQVTLRCSPKSGHDTVSWYQQALGQGPQFIFQYYEEEERQRGNFPDRFSGHQFPNYSSELNVNALLLGDSALYLCASIRQGNYGYTFGSGTRLTVV.

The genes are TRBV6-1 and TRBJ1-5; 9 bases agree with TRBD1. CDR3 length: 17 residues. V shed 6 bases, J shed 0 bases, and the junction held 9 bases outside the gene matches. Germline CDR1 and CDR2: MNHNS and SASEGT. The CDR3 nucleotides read TGTGCCAGCAGCGAAACAGGGGGCGAGTATAGCAATCAGCCCCAGCATTTT. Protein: CASSETGGEYSNQPQHF.

CDR3 loop: CASSLTSGREGEKLFF. CDR3 bases: TGTGCCAGCAGTCTAACCTCGGGCAGGGAGGGGGAAAAACTGTTTTTT. This sequence joins TRBV27 and TRBJ1-4; possibly TRBD1 for D (5 bases). The germline gives CDR1 MNHEY, CDR2 SMNVEV (reference sequence). Trimming cost V 5 bases and J 8 bases, with 21 bases left between them. This CDR3 is 16 amino acids long. Combining the CDR3 with reference TRBV27 and TRBJ1-4 gives the whole variable domain EAQVTQNPRYLITVTGKKLTVTCSQNMNHEYMSWYRQDPGLGLRQIYYSMNVEVTDKGDVPEGYKVSRKEKRNFPLILESPSPNQTSLYFCASSLTSGREGEKLFFGSGTQLSVL.

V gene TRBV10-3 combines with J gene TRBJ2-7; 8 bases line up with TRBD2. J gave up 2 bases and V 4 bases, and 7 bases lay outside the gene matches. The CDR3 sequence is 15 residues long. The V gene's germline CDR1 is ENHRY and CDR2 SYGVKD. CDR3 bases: TGTGCCATCAGTGCGGGAGCGGGGGTCACCTACGAGCAGTACTTC. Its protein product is CAISAGAGVTYEQYF.

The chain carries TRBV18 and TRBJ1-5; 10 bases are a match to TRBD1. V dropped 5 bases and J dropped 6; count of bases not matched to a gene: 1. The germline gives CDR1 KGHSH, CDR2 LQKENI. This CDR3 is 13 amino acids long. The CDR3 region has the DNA TGTGCCAGCTCAGGGGACAGGGGTCAGCCCCAGCATTTT. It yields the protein CASSGDRGQPQHF. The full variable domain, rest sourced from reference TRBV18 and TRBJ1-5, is NAGVMQNPRHLVRRRGQEARLRCSPMKGHSHVYWYRQLPEEGLKFMVYLQKENIIDESGMPKERFSAEFPKEGPSILRIQQVVRGDSAAYFCASSGDRGQPQHFGDGTRLSIL.